This is a list of T cell receptor beta chains from one sample in a study of cytomegalovirus exposure and HLA in healthy donors. The protocol was immunoSEQ multiplex PCR, while the TCRdb copy is restricted to in-frame clones and leaves out a portion. The sample lists some 41,000 clones, more than 85% occurring once. Sequencing was performed on PBMCs. These TCRs come from a young woman in good health and CMV-seronegative. CDR3s leave out the opening cysteine and the closing phenylalanine or tryptophan.

v_gene	len	j_gene	CDR3aa
TRBV7-9	11	TRBJ2-3	ASSPGGADTQY
TRBV5-1	14	TRBJ2-1	ASSLEGQGYGNEQF
TRBV5-5	11	TRBJ1-2	ASSSRVNYGYT
TRBV7-2	13	TRBJ1-6	ASSRGGSYNSPLH
TRBV7-3	14	TRBJ2-2	ASSPSGGTNTGELF
TRBV7-2	17	TRBJ1-6	ASSLSIRRWDRGLSPLH
TRBV5-1	15	TRBJ2-3	ASSFSVLAGDTDTQY
TRBV5-6	14	TRBJ2-3	ASSFTGTPKPDTQY
TRBV7-8	11	TRBJ2-1	ASSPKLYNEQF
TRBV10-1	13	TRBJ1-1	ASSEEGVGYTEAF
TRBV5-1	14	TRBJ2-1	ASSLEAAGRYNEQF
TRBV18	13	TRBJ2-3	ASSPQGDRTDTQY
TRBV29-1	12	TRBJ2-3	SVTPAGFTDTQY
TRBV27	12	TRBJ2-3	ASSLGAPTDTQY
TRBV27	11	TRBJ1-1	ASSLLANTEAF
TRBV9	14	TRBJ2-5	ASSYPSGDKGETQY
TRBV5-5	13	TRBJ2-1	ASSLLSGGAREQF
TRBV15	13	TRBJ1-5	ATSRARLSNQPQH
TRBV7-9	10	TRBJ2-7	ASQGPSYEQY
TRBV7-6	14	TRBJ2-6	ASSVSGGSGANVLT
TRBV6-6	13	TRBJ2-7	ASSYSTGEGYEQY
TRBV6-6	13	TRBJ2-5	ASSNARLGEETQY
TRBV18	13	TRBJ2-5	ASSPGQGGRVTQY
TRBV4-1	11	TRBJ2-7	ASSQGDNYEQY
TRBV6-6	12	TRBJ2-7	ASSYASGGVEQY
TRBV7-9	14	TRBJ1-1	ASSRPDQGAQDRAF
TRBV11-2	12	TRBJ1-2	ASSSGTGNYGYT
TRBV27	15	TRBJ2-2	ASSLSAGGDGTGELF
TRBV11-1	15	TRBJ2-7	ASSRETGLAGAYEQY
TRBV19	11	TRBJ1-1	ASSMATGAEAF
TRBV27	14	TRBJ2-3	ASSLSRTSRTDTQY
TRBV29-1	12	TRBJ2-3	SVEALTRVDTQY
TRBV5-1	13	TRBJ1-1	ASSKADRGNTEAF
TRBV6-6	14	TRBJ2-7	ASSPGRASGTYEQY
TRBV7-8	16	TRBJ2-1	ASSLRIFGTSGRDEQF
TRBV4-1	15	TRBJ2-1	ASSQEWGLRATDEQF
TRBV28	12	TRBJ2-7	ASTLQKKSYEQY
TRBV18	14	TRBJ1-4	ASSPQGGATNEKLF
TRBV28	11	TRBJ2-3	ASSPRVTDTQY
TRBV30	8	TRBJ1-1	AAVNTEAF
TRBV5-4	15	TRBJ2-5	ASSLGLAGGFGETQY
TRBV28	12	TRBJ1-4	ASSSTGTGGKLF
TRBV10-1	13	TRBJ2-3	ARPIAGGQGDTQY
TRBV2	14	TRBJ2-3	ASSGLLAPSTDTQY
TRBV7-9	15	TRBJ1-3	ASSWGTGGDSGNTIY
TRBV5-1	13	TRBJ2-1	ASRDTSGSYNEQF
TRBV19	13	TRBJ2-2	ASSMIAADTGELF
TRBV7-9	13	TRBJ2-2	ASSSQGPPGGELF
TRBV27	13	TRBJ1-3	ASRRVGSSGNTIY
TRBV18	15	TRBJ1-1	ASSPTLLDSMNTEAF
TRBV7-9	15	TRBJ1-4	ASSSGEMTAHNEKLF